The sample holds many counts of the clone carrying this TCR beta chain. Its target is not known. Constant-segment-primed 5'RACE gave TCR alpha and TCR beta cDNA libraries with sample barcodes and UMIs. TCRdb ran MiXCR on the 5' RACE reads and lists one entry per CDR3 protein. This table has about 360,000 distinct CDR3 sequences, 14% appearing once. The sample comes from a study of T-cell memory formation after mild COVID-19. This CDR3 contains 13 residues. With 3 bases removed from V and 1 base from J, the gap between germline ends came to 3 bases. Overall study results and limits: In pre-infection memory, a portion of responding clones appeared, which suggested that cross-reactive memory joined. Clones shrinking between day 15 and 85 showed a balanced CD4/CD8 split, and those that grew later tilted toward CD4+.

This receptor was taken from a man in his late teens or twenties who had mild COVID-19 (a few samples of this study predate the infection). Cell type and time point are not known. The gene calls are TRBV12-3 or TRBV12-4 and TRBJ2-2; D is unclear. The sample taken for sequencing was PBMCs or a T cell subset sorted from them (not recorded which). The CDR3 sequence is CASSLLNTGELFF. The CDR3 DNA follows: TGTGCCAGCAGTTTGCTGAACACCGGGGAGCTGTTTTTT.